This T cell receptor (beta chain) was sequenced in a study of blood T cell repertoires in COVID-19. Sequencing was performed with immunoSEQ multiplex PCR; in TCRdb, only in-frame clones are kept and a portion is missing. The sample includes 450,000 to 500,000 clones, around 90% of them seen just once. There are 15 residues in the CDR3. V dropped 6 bases and J dropped 3 bases, with 17 bases sitting between them. Germline V gene sequence: CDR1 MDHEN, CDR2 SYDVKM. This clonotype was obtained from a woman aged 18-35 years who had recovered from COVID-19. The sequencing input was PBMCs or T cells enriched from blood (not recorded which). The J gene is TRBJ1-2, the V gene TRBV28; the D gene is possibly TRBD1 (6 bases). The CDR3 bases are TGTGCCAGCAGCCCCGTAGGGGGGGCGGACTATGGCTACACCTTC. Translation gives CASSPVGGADYGYTF.